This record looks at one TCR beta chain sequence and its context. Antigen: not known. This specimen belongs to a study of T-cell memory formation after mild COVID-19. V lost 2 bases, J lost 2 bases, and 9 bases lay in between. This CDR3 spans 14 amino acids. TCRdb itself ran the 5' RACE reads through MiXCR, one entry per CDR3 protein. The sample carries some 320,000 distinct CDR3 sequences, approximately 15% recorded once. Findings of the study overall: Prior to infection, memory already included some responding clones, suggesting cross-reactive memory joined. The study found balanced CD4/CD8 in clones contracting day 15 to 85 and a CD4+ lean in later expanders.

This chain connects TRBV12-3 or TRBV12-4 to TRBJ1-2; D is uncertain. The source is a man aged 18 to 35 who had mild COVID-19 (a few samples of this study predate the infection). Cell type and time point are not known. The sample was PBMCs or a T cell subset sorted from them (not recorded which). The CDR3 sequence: CASSLTWRNYGYTF. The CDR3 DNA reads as TGTGCCAGCAGTTTAACGTGGAGGAACTATGGCTACACCTTC.